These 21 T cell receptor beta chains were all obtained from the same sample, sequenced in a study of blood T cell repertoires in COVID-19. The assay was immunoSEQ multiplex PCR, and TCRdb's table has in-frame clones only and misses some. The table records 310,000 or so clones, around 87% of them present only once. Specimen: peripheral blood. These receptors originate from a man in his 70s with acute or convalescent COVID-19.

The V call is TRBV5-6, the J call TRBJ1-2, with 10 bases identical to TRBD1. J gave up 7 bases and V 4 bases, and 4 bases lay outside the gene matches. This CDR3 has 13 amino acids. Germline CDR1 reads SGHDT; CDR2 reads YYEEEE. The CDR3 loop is CASSVDRGLGYTF. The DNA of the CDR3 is TGTGCCAGCAGCGTTGACAGGGGGCTTGGCTACACCTTC.

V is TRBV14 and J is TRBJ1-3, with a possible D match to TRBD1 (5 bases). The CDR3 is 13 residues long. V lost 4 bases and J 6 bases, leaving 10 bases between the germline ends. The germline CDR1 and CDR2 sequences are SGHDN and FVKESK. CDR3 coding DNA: TGTGCCAGCAGCCGCGAAGGGGTAAACACCATATATTTT. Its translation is CASSREGVNTIYF. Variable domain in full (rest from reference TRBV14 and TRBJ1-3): EAGVTQFPSHSVIEKGQTVTLRCDPISGHDNLYWYRRVMGKEIKFLLHFVKESKQDESGMPNNRFLAERTGGTYSTLKVQPAELEDSGVYFCASSREGVNTIYFGEGSWLTVV.

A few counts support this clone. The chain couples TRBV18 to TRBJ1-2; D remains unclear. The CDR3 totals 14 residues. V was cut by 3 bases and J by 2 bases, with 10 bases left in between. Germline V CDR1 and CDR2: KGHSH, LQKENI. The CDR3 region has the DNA TGTGCCAGCTCACCGGCGGGAATAAACTATGGCTACACCTTC. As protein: CASSPAGINYGYTF. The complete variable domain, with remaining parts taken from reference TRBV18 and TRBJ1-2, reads NAGVMQNPRHLVRRRGQEARLRCSPMKGHSHVYWYRQLPEEGLKFMVYLQKENIIDESGMPKERFSAEFPKEGPSILRIQQVVRGDSAAYFCASSPAGINYGYTFGSGTRLTVV.

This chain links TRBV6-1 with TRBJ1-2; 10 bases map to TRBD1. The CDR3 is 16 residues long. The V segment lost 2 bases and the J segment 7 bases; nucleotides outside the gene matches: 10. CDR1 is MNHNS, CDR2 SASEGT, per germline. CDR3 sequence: CASSELRDRGSRGYTF. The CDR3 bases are TGTGCCAGCAGTGAATTACGGGACAGGGGATCTCGTGGCTACACCTTC.

The CDR3 reads CASNLQEKQPQHF. CDR3 DNA: TGTGCCAGCAACCTACAGGAGAAACAGCCCCAGCATTTT. V usage is TRBV6-6 and J usage is TRBJ1-5, with a possible D match to TRBD1 (5 bases). Trimming cost V 7 bases and J 7 bases, with 14 bases left between them. CDR1 and CDR2 from the germline V gene are MNHNY and SVGAGI (reference sequence). The CDR3 has 13 residues.

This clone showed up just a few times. In DNA, the CDR3 is TGTGCCAGCAGAAGACAGGGAGGTGGAAACACCATATATTTT. The encoded protein is CASRRQGGGNTIYF. The chain has TRBV6-5 and TRBJ1-3; 7 positions match TRBD1. The junction had 5 bases not matched to a gene; V was cut back by 6 bases and J by 3 bases. The germline V gene encodes CDR1 MNHEY and CDR2 SVGAGI. The CDR3 extends over 14 amino acids.

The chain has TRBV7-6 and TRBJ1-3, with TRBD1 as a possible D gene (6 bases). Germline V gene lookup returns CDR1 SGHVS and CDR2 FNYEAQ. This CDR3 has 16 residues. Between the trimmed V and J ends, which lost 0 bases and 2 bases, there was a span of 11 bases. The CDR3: CASSLATGNTGNTIYF. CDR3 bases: TGTGCCAGCAGCTTAGCTACAGGGAATACTGGAAACACCATATATTTT. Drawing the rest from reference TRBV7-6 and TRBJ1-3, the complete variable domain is GAGVSQSPRYKVTKRGQDVALRCDPISGHVSLYWYRQALGQGPEFLTYFNYEAQQDKSGLPNDRFSAERPEGSISTLTIQRTEQRDSAMYRCASSLATGNTGNTIYFGEGSWLTVV.

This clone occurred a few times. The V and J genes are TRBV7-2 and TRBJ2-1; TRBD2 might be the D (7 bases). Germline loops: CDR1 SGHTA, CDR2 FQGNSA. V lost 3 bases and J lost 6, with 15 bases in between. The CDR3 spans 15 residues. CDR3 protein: CASSFLMGGLNEQFF. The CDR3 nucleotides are TGTGCCAGCAGCTTCCTTATGGGGGGGCTCAATGAGCAGTTCTTC.

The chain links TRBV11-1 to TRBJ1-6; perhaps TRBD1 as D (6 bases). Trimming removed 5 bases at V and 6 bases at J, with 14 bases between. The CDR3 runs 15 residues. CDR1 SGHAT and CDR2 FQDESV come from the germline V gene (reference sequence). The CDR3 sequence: CASSLEGQANSPLHF. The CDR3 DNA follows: TGTGCCAGCAGCCTAGAGGGACAAGCTAATTCACCCCTCCACTTT.

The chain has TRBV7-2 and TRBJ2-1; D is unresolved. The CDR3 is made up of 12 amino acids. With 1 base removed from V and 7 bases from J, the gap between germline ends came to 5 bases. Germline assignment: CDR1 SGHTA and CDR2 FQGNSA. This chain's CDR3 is CASSLVRNEQFF. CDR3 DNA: TGTGCCAGCAGCTTAGTCCGGAATGAGCAGTTCTTC.

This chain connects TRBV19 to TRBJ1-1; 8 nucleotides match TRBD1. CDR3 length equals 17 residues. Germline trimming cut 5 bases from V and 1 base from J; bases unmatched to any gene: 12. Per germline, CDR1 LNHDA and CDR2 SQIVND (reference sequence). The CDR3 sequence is CASSPGQGAYGNTEAFF. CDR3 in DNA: TGTGCCAGTAGTCCGGGGCAGGGGGCCTATGGGAACACTGAAGCTTTCTTT. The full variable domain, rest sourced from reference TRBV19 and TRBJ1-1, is DGGITQSPKYLFRKEGQNVTLSCEQNLNHDAMYWYRQDPGQGLRLIYYSQIVNDFQKGDIAEGYSVSREKKESFPLTVTSAQKNPTAFYLCASSPGQGAYGNTEAFFGQGTRLTVV.

The CDR3 DNA reads TGTGCCAGTAGTGTGGCGGGACAGGGGGCTTCCTACGAGCAGTACTTC. Its protein product is CASSVAGQGASYEQYF. V is TRBV19 and J is TRBJ2-7, with 12 bases aligning to TRBD1. The CDR3 consists of 16 residues. Germline trimming cut 5 bases from V and 1 base from J; bases unmatched to any gene: 6. Per germline, CDR1 LNHDA and CDR2 SQIVND (reference sequence).

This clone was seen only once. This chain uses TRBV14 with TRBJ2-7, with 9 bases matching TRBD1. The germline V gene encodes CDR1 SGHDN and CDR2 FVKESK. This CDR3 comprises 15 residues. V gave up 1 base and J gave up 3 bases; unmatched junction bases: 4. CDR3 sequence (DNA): TGTGCCAGCAGCCAAGGACAGGGGGACTTCTACGAGCAGTACTTC. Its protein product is CASSQGQGDFYEQYF.

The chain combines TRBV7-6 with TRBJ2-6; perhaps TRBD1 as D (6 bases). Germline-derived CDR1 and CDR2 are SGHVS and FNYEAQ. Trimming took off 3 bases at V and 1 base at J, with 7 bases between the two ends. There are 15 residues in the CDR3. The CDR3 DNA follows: TGTGCCAGCAGCTTGGGACAATCTGGGGCCAACGTCCTGACTTTC. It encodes CASSLGQSGANVLTF.

DNA for the CDR3: TGCAGCGTTCTGGCGGGGGGGGTTGGAGAGACCCAGTACTTC. Amino acid sequence: CSVLAGGVGETQYF. The rearrangement joins TRBV29-1 to TRBJ2-5, with 9 bases aligning to TRBD2. The germline CDR1 and CDR2 sequences are SQVTM and ANQGSEA. This CDR3 has 14 amino acids. V shed 5 bases and J 4 bases; nucleotides not matched to a gene: 8.

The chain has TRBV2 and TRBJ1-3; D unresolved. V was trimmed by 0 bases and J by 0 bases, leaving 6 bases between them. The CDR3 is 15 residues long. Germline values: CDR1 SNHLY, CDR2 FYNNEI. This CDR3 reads CASSEARSSGNTIYF. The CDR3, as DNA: TGTGCCAGCAGTGAAGCGAGGAGCTCTGGAAACACCATATATTTT.

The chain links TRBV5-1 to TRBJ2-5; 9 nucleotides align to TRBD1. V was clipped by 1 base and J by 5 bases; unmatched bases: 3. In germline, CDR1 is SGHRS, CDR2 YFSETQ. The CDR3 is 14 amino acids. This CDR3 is CASSLTGGGETQYF. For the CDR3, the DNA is TGCGCCAGCAGCTTGACAGGGGGCGGGGAGACCCAGTACTTC.

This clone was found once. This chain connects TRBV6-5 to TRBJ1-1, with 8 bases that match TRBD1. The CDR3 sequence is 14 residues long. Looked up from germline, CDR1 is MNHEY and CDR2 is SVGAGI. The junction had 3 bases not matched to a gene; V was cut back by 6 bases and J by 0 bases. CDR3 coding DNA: TGTGCCAGCAGCGCGGACAGGGTGAACACTGAAGCTTTCTTT. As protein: CASSADRVNTEAFF.

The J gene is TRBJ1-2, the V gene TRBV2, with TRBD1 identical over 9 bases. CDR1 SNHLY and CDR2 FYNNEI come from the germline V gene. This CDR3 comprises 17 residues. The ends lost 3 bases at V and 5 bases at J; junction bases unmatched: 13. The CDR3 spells CASSDGVTGGLGYGYTF. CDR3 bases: TGTGCCAGCAGTGATGGGGTTACAGGGGGCCTAGGGTATGGCTACACCTTC.

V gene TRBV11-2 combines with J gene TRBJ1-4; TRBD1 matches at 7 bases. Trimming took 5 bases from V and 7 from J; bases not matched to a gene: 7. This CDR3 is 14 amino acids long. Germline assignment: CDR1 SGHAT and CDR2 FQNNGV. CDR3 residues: CASSRGTVGEKLFF. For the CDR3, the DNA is TGTGCCAGCAGCCGTGGGACAGTCGGTGAAAAACTGTTTTTT.

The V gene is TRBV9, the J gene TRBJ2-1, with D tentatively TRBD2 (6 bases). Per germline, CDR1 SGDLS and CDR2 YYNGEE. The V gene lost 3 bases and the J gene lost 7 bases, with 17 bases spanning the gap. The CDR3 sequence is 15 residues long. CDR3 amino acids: CASSARSFGLNEQFF. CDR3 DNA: TGTGCCAGCAGCGCCCGGAGTTTTGGACTAAATGAGCAGTTCTTC. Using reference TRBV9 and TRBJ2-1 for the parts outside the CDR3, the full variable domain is DSGVTQTPKHLITATGQRVTLRCSPRSGDLSVYWYQQSLDQGLQFLIQYYNGEERAKGNILERFSAQQFPDLHSELNLSSLELGDSALYFCASSARSFGLNEQFFGPGTRLTVL.